One and the same sample provided the 27 T cell receptor beta chains below, sequenced in a study of cytomegalovirus exposure and HLA in healthy donors. PCR used 60 Vbeta primers and 13 Jbeta primers. Sequenced by immunoSEQ multiplex PCR; TCRdb stores in-frame clones only, minus some. Of some 150,000 clones listed, about 81% were seen once; the top ten hold about 8.6%. The source material was PBMCs. These receptors all come from a woman in her forties or fifties in good health and CMV-seropositive.

This clone was observed once. The V and J genes are TRBV6-4 and TRBJ2-1; D is perhaps TRBD2 (7 bases). Per the germline V gene, CDR1 is MRHNA and CDR2 is SNTAGT. CDR3 length: 14 amino acids. Trimming removed 3 bases from V and 6 bases from J, with 12 bases in between. The CDR3 DNA follows: TGTGCCAGCAGTGAAGGGGGGGCTGGCAATGAGCAGTTCTTC. Its protein is CASSEGGAGNEQFF.

This chain uses TRBV11-2 with TRBJ1-2; weak D call: TRBD1 (5 bases). There are 12 residues in the CDR3. The germline V and J ends were trimmed by 5 bases and 4 bases, with 8 bases remaining between them. Germline V gene lookup returns CDR1 SGHAT and CDR2 FQNNGV. CDR3 sequence (DNA): TGTGCCAGCAGCCACGACAGCTATGGCTACACCTTC. Amino acid sequence: CASSHDSYGYTF.

The V call is TRBV7-9, the J call TRBJ1-4; perhaps TRBD1 as D (6 bases). CDR1 is SEHNR and CDR2 is FQNEAQ in the germline V gene (reference sequence). V lost 5 bases to trimming and J lost 6 bases, with 19 bases between them. The CDR3 totals 16 residues. DNA for the CDR3: TGTGCCAGCAGCACCTGGGGGGGCAGTTTCGATGAAAAACTGTTTTTT. Residues: CASSTWGGSFDEKLFF. Combining the CDR3 with reference TRBV7-9 and TRBJ1-4 gives the whole variable domain DTGVSQNPRHKITKRGQNVTFRCDPISEHNRLYWYRQTLGQGPEFLTYFQNEAQLEKSRLLSDRFSAERPKGSFSTLEIQRTEQGDSAMYLCASSTWGGSFDEKLFFGSGTQLSVL.

The V and J genes are TRBV7-9 and TRBJ2-5; D gene uncertain. The DNA matches TRBJ2-7 better at its end, which makes the J call doubtful. This CDR3 is 15 amino acids long. Germline CDR1 reads SEHNR; CDR2 reads FQNEAQ (reference sequence). The CDR3 DNA reads TGTGCCAGCAGCTTAATAGGTGGCGCCCACTACGAGCAGTACTTC. This gives the protein CASSLIGGAHYEQYF.

As for this clone: The same CDR3 arises from other DNA sequences in this sample as well. This rearrangement joins TRBV5-1 to TRBJ2-7; TRBD1 aligns across 9 bases. CDR1 and CDR2 from the germline V gene are SGHRS and YFSETQ. The CDR3 consists of 13 residues. The ends lost 3 bases at V and 6 bases at J; junction bases unmatched: 4. This chain's CDR3 is CASSSGQGSEQYF. DNA for the CDR3: TGCGCCAGCAGCTCGGGACAGGGATCCGAGCAGTACTTC.

The chain uses TRBV6-5 and TRBJ2-3; D possibly corresponds to TRBD2 (5 bases). Germline V gene sequence: CDR1 MNHEY, CDR2 SVGAGI. V gave up 5 bases and J gave up 4 bases, with 16 bases separating them. CDR3 length: 15 amino acids. The CDR3 is CASSPRGARPDTQYF. CDR3 bases: TGTGCCAGCAGTCCCCGGGGAGCGAGGCCAGATACGCAGTATTTT.

The chain uses TRBV19 and TRBJ1-4, with 10 positions matching TRBD1. The CDR3 has 16 amino acids. The germline V gene encodes CDR1 LNHDA and CDR2 SQIVND (reference sequence). Unmatched junction bases numbered 8, after V lost 5 bases and J lost 5 bases. Written as DNA, the CDR3 is TGTGCCAGTAGTCCGTGGACAGGGGGTACAAATGAAAAACTGTTTTTT. It encodes CASSPWTGGTNEKLFF.

The chain is built from TRBV6-5 and TRBJ2-5; 7 bases line up with TRBD2. V lost 8 bases and J lost 4; bases outside the gene matches: 10. The germline V gene encodes CDR1 MNHEY and CDR2 SVGAGI. The CDR3 has 14 amino acids. The CDR3 DNA sequence: TGTGCCAGCTCCCTTACAGCGGGGTCAGAGACCCAGTACTTC. This encodes CASSLTAGSETQYF.

The DNA of the CDR3 is TGTGCCAGCAGCCTCCTTTGGGGACAGGGGAACGAAAAACTGTTTTTT. It specifies CASSLLWGQGNEKLFF. This chain joins TRBV6-6 and TRBJ1-4, with TRBD1 identical over 10 bases. The germline V gene encodes CDR1 MNHNY and CDR2 SVGAGI (reference sequence). J gave up 8 bases and V 6 bases, and 12 bases lay outside the gene matches. The CDR3 has 16 residues.

The V call is TRBV28, the J call TRBJ2-3, with D perhaps matching TRBD1 (5 bases). Trimming shortened V by 2 bases and J by 3 bases, and 12 bases separated the two germline ends. CDR3 length: 15 residues. The germline gives CDR1 MDHEN, CDR2 SYDVKM. CDR3 sequence: CASSLQGSWTDTQYF. The CDR3 DNA is TGTGCCAGCAGTTTACAGGGTAGTTGGACAGATACGCAGTATTTT.

The chain couples TRBV15 to TRBJ2-1, with D possibly being TRBD1 (6 bases). This CDR3 has 14 amino acids. With 6 bases removed from V and 8 bases from J, the gap between germline ends came to 17 bases. Germline V gene lookup returns CDR1 LNHNV and CDR2 YYDKDF (reference sequence). CDR3 loop: CATRGLGPGDEQFF. For the CDR3, the DNA is TGTGCCACCAGGGGCCTAGGGCCAGGGGATGAGCAGTTCTTC.

J is TRBJ2-4 and V is TRBV7-8; D not certain. From germline, CDR1 is SGHVS and CDR2 FQNEAQ. V lost 5 bases and J 1 base, leaving 12 bases between the germline ends. The CDR3 runs to 15 residues. Here the CDR3 DNA reads TGTGCCAGCAGCGAGAATTCCATGGCCAAAAACATTCAGTACTTC. As protein: CASSENSMAKNIQYF.

This chain links TRBV2 with TRBJ1-2, with TRBD1 matching 7 bases. V lost 0 bases and J lost 8; bases outside the gene matches: 18. Germline CDR1 and CDR2: SNHLY and FYNNEI. The CDR3 is made up of 18 amino acids. In DNA form, the CDR3 reads TGTGCCAGCAGTGAAGCGCTTCATCGAAGGGGGCCTGACCCGGGCTACACCTTC. This gives the protein CASSEALHRRGPDPGYTF.

With regard to this clone: The sample contains more than one DNA sequence encoding this CDR3. The V call is TRBV5-1, the J call TRBJ2-5; 11 positions match TRBD1. TRBJ2-7 explains the end of the DNA better; the J call may be wrong. The CDR3 loop spans 15 amino acids. Germline CDR1 is SGHRS and CDR2 is YFSETQ. The CDR3 protein is CASSLPGQGAYEQYF. The CDR3 DNA reads TGCGCCAGCAGCCTACCGGGACAGGGGGCCTACGAGCAGTACTTC.

V usage is TRBV14 and J usage is TRBJ1-2; 7 bases map to TRBD1. V lost 5 bases, J lost 8 bases, and 8 bases stayed unmatched. This CDR3 has 13 amino acids. The V gene's germline CDR1 is SGHDN and CDR2 FVKESK. CDR3 in amino acids: CASSYRDSRGYTF. The CDR3 coding sequence is TGTGCCAGCAGCTACCGGGACAGTCGGGGCTACACCTTC.

About this clone: The identical CDR3 is also encoded by other nucleotide sequences in the sample. The gene calls are TRBV6-5 and TRBJ1-5; the D is unclear. Deletions cut 0 bases from V and 9 bases from J, with 9 bases between. The V gene's germline CDR1 is MNHEY and CDR2 SVGAGI. The CDR3 has 13 residues. The DNA for the CDR3 is TGTGCCAGCAGTTACTCATTGGGAGGGCCCCAGCATTTT. It is translated as CASSYSLGGPQHF.

This sequence joins TRBV6-8 and TRBJ1-1; 10 bases line up with TRBD1. After removal of 5 bases from V and 4 bases from J, the junction contained 7 bases not matched to a gene. Germline V gene lookup returns CDR1 MNHGY and CDR2 SAAAGT. This CDR3 comprises 15 residues. For the CDR3, the DNA is TGTGCCAGCAGTCACCCGAGGACAGGGGGCACTGAAGCTTTCTTT. Its protein is CASSHPRTGGTEAFF.

The V gene is TRBV5-1, the J gene TRBJ2-7, with D possibly matching TRBD1 (6 bases). CDR3 length equals 13 residues. Germline CDR1 is SGHRS and CDR2 is YFSETQ. Deletions cut 4 bases from V and 4 bases from J, with 12 bases between. The CDR3 DNA follows: TGCGCCAGCAGCACCGGGACAAATTACGAGCAGTACTTC. Translated, it gives CASSTGTNYEQYF.

The genes are TRBV19 and TRBJ2-1, with 7 bases matching TRBD2. V was clipped by 7 bases and J by 6 bases; unmatched bases: 9. The CDR3 runs to 14 residues. CDR1 is LNHDA and CDR2 is SQIVND in the germline V gene (reference sequence). The CDR3 nucleotides are TGTGCCAGTATGAGGGAGGGCTTCGTCAATGAGCAGTTCTTC. Residues: CASMREGFVNEQFF.

V usage is TRBV13 and J usage is TRBJ1-3; TRBD1 is a possible D gene (6 bases). There are 13 residues in the CDR3. Germline V gene sequence: CDR1 PRHDT, CDR2 FYEKMQ (reference sequence). Trimming stripped 3 bases from V and 8 bases from J, with 11 bases between. Here the CDR3 DNA reads TGTGCCAGCAGCTTCAACAGGGAACACACCATATATTTT. Amino acids: CASSFNREHTIYF.

This clone was counted a single time. The V and J genes are TRBV9 and TRBJ2-2; TRBD2 agrees at 12 bases. V lost 4 bases, J lost 5 bases, and 9 bases stayed unmatched. There are 17 residues in the CDR3. In germline, CDR1 is SGDLS, CDR2 YYNGEE. As DNA, the CDR3 is TGTGCCAGCAGCTCCCCTAGCGGGGGGGCGAGTACCGGGGAGCTGTTTTTT. Translating gives CASSSPSGGASTGELFF.

The V gene is TRBV7-9, the J gene TRBJ2-3, with TRBD2 as a possible D gene (5 bases). From germline, CDR1 is SEHNR and CDR2 FQNEAQ (reference sequence). V lost 5 bases, J lost 5 bases, and 11 bases lay in between. The CDR3 sequence is 13 residues long. CDR3 loop: CASSPEDGDTQYF. The CDR3 DNA reads as TGTGCCAGCAGCCCGGAGGACGGAGATACGCAGTATTTT.

The chain has TRBV6-5 and TRBJ1-6, with unresolved D. The CDR3 length is 12 residues. Germline CDR1 MNHEY, CDR2 SVGAGI. Trimming shortened V by 2 bases and J by 9 bases, and 5 bases separated the two germline ends. As DNA, the CDR3 is TGTGCCAGCAGTTACGGAGGTTCACCCCTCCACTTT. Its translation: CASSYGGSPLHF.

The rearrangement joins TRBV7-2 to TRBJ1-6; D is perhaps TRBD1 (5 bases). V was shortened by 6 bases and J by 7 bases, with 16 bases between the two germline ends. CDR1 is SGHTA, CDR2 FQGNSA, per germline. The CDR3 length is 15 residues. The CDR3 region is CASSTQQVGNSPLHF. The CDR3 DNA is TGTGCCAGCAGTACGCAACAGGTCGGCAATTCACCCCTCCACTTT.

This clone was seen only once. V is TRBV5-1 and J is TRBJ2-1; D remains unclear. CDR1 is SGHRS, CDR2 YFSETQ, per germline. CDR3 length: 13 amino acids. The V gene lost 1 base and the J gene lost 5 bases, with 7 bases spanning the gap. CDR3 protein: CASSLSTDNEQFF. DNA for the CDR3: TGCGCCAGCAGCTTGTCTACCGACAATGAGCAGTTCTTC.

Only a few counts were recorded for this clone. The chain has TRBV5-1 and TRBJ2-1, with 10 bases lining up with TRBD1. This CDR3 spans 15 amino acids. From germline, CDR1 is SGHRS and CDR2 YFSETQ. V was pared by 4 bases and J by 6 bases, with 7 bases of the junction left unmatched. The CDR3 is CASSAAGTGVNEQFF. The CDR3 bases are TGCGCCAGCAGCGCCGCCGGGACAGGGGTCAATGAGCAGTTCTTC.

V and J are TRBV2 and TRBJ2-5; D is unclear. The CDR3 length is 12 residues. The V gene's germline CDR1 is SNHLY and CDR2 FYNNEI. The ends were cut back, 5 bases at V and 2 bases at J, with 6 bases in the middle. The CDR3 DNA sequence: TGTGCCAGCAGTCCCCTTCAAGAGACCCAGTACTTC. Protein product: CASSPLQETQYF.